A selection of T cell receptor beta chains follows, all from one sample in a study of CD8 T cells in Susac syndrome. TCRdb redid the calling of the immunoSEQ multiplex PCR reads with MiXCR, one entry per CDR3 protein. The table lists over 100,000 distinct CDR3 sequences, less than 97% of them singletons, with around 0.1% in the top ten. The sample was CD4+ T cells from PBMCs. These receptors were taken from a human donor in good health. Both conserved end residues are part of each CDR3.

J gene: TRBJ1-1; V gene: TRBV19; CDR3 protein: CASSLLQNTEAFF
J gene: TRBJ1-5; V gene: TRBV3-1; CDR3 protein: CASSQMSNQPQHF
J gene: TRBJ2-3; V gene: TRBV20-1; CDR3 protein: CSARESQGLSDTQYF
J gene: TRBJ2-3; V gene: TRBV29-1; CDR3 protein: CSVPLQGGRTDTQYF
J gene: TRBJ1-1; V gene: TRBV7-9; CDR3 protein: CASSLVAGSEAFF
J gene: TRBJ1-3; V gene: TRBV12-3/TRBV12-4; CDR3 protein: CASSLNGNTIYF
J gene: TRBJ2-2; V gene: TRBV13; CDR3 protein: CASSSPSGLAANTGELFF
J gene: TRBJ2-3; V gene: TRBV7-3; CDR3 protein: CASSLMVHLAGAADTQYF
J gene: TRBJ1-1; V gene: TRBV5-1; CDR3 protein: CASSPSGNTEAFF
J gene: TRBJ2-2; V gene: TRBV20-1; CDR3 protein: CSARSSDLNTGELFF
J gene: TRBJ2-7; V gene: TRBV5-4; CDR3 protein: CASSLDGRVYEQYF
J gene: TRBJ1-3; V gene: TRBV29-1; CDR3 protein: CSVADRAGNTIYF
J gene: TRBJ1-1; V gene: TRBV30; CDR3 protein: CAWSVTVNTEAFF
J gene: NA; V gene: TRBV5-1; CDR3 protein: CASSLAGQGYEQYF
J gene: TRBJ2-4; V gene: TRBV29-1; CDR3 protein: CSVQGNRVAKNIQYF
J gene: TRBJ2-3; V gene: TRBV15; CDR3 protein: CATSRDGAPTDTQYF
J gene: TRBJ2-6; V gene: TRBV12-5; CDR3 protein: CASGLEANVLTF
J gene: TRBJ1-4; V gene: TRBV19; CDR3 protein: CASIDLAGVGEKLFF
J gene: TRBJ2-4; V gene: TRBV3-1; CDR3 protein: CASSRREGLAKNIQYF
J gene: TRBJ2-5; V gene: TRBV7-2; CDR3 protein: CASSLAGGLETQYF
J gene: TRBJ2-3; V gene: TRBV2; CDR3 protein: CASSEQGRTDTQYF
J gene: TRBJ1-2; V gene: TRBV28; CDR3 protein: CASSFLDRGGYTF
J gene: TRBJ1-2; V gene: TRBV7-2; CDR3 protein: CASSLARTGGYYGYTF
J gene: TRBJ1-6; V gene: TRBV6-1; CDR3 protein: CASTLMTGGSNSPLHF
J gene: TRBJ2-3; V gene: TRBV7-9; CDR3 protein: CASSLGAYRESTDTQYF
J gene: TRBJ2-7; V gene: TRBV6-1; CDR3 protein: CASSEGTGGFSYEQYF
J gene: TRBJ2-1; V gene: TRBV15; CDR3 protein: CATSRDRTDEQFF
J gene: TRBJ2-2; V gene: TRBV24-1; CDR3 protein: CATSERQGAGELFF
J gene: TRBJ2-1; V gene: TRBV5-6; CDR3 protein: CASSFQPAGTGYNEQFF
J gene: TRBJ1-2; V gene: TRBV6-5; CDR3 protein: CASSYDRENYGYTF
J gene: TRBJ1-1; V gene: TRBV30; CDR3 protein: CAWSLPGAWATEAFF
J gene: TRBJ2-5; V gene: TRBV3-1; CDR3 protein: CASSRAEREPQYF
J gene: TRBJ2-3; V gene: TRBV7-9; CDR3 protein: CASSLFLGDTQYF